The clone carrying this T cell receptor beta chain was counted a few times. The antigen remains undetermined. The data belong to a study of CD8+ T cells in alopecia areata. For the study at large: Treated patients were given 5 to 10 mg oral tofacitinib twice daily. The SALT score measured affected scalp surface percentage in treated patients.

Study-level results: Treatment with tofacitinib significantly lowered scalp clonality and reduced expanded CD8+ clones among the top 100.

This CDR3 has 14 amino acids. The germline V gene encodes CDR1 SQVTM and CDR2 ANQGSEA. The ends lost 8 bases at V and 4 bases at J; junction bases unmatched: 9. Described treatment: oral pan-JAK inhibitor, 5-10 mg twice daily. Extracted RNA was reverse transcribed into cDNA, the sequencing template. TCRdb's table, derived via immunoSEQ multiplex PCR, lists solely in-frame clones and lacks some. This table holds about 190,000 clones, roughly three fifths found once. The genes are TRBV29-1 and TRBJ2-5, with TRBD1 matching over 11 bases. The specimen comprised CD4+ T cells sorted from blood, sampled at week 4, from a patient treated with tofacitinib. This sequence was found in a human donor with alopecia areata. This CDR3 reads CSTRTGGSGETQYF. The CDR3 nucleotides read TGCAGCACCCGGACAGGGGGCTCGGGAGAGACCCAGTACTTC. Looking up the rest from reference TRBV29-1 and TRBJ2-5 gives the full variable domain: SAVISQKPSRDICQRGTSLTIQCQVDSQVTMMFWYRQQPGQSLTLIATANQGSEATYESGFVIDKFPISRPNLTFSTLTVSNMSPEDSSIYLCSTRTGGSGETQYFGPGTRLLVL.